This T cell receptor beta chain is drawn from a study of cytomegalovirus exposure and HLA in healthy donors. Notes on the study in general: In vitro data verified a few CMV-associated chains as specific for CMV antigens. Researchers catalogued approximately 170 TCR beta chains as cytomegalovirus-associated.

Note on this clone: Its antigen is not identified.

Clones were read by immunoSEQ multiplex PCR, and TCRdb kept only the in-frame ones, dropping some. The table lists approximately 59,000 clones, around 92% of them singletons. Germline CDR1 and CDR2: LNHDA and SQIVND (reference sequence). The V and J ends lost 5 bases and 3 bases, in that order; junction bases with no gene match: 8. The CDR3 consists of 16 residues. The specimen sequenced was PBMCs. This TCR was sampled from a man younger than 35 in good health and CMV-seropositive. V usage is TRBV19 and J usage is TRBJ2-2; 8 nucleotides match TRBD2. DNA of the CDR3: TGTGCCAGTAGTCCTCTCCGGGAGGGGTACACCGGGGAGCTGTTTTTT. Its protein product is CASSPLREGYTGELFF.